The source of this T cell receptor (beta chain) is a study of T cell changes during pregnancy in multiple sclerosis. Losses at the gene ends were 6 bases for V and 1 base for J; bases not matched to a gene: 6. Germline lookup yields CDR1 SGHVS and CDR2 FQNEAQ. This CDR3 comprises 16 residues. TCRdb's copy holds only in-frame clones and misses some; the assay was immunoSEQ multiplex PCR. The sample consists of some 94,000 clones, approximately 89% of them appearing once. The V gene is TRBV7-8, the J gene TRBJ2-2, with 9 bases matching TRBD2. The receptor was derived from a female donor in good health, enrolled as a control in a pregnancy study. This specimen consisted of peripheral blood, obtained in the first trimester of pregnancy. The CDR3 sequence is CASSLKRGVNTGELFF. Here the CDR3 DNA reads TGTGCCAGCAGTTTAAAGCGGGGGGTGAACACCGGGGAGCTGTTTTTT.